This T cell receptor (beta chain) is drawn from a study of liver allograft versus peripheral blood T cells. Study in general: Peripheral blood of the recipients supplied T cell receptor repertoires that were compared with those in transplanted livers. Study-level findings and limits: Within liver allografts, T cell receptor repertoires were reportedly different from those in peripheral blood.

The CDR3 is made up of 17 amino acids. V was pared by 5 bases and J by 3 bases, with 13 bases of the junction left unmatched. Germline V CDR1 and CDR2: LNHNV, YYDKDF (reference sequence). TCRdb re-called the reads with MiXCR, one entry per CDR3 protein. The sample holds around 8,600 distinct CDR3 sequences, 15% to 20% seen once. By proportion, this clonotype is medium-sized (0.01 to 0.1%). As yet, its antigen is unknown. The sequence derives from a human patient who had a liver transplant. Some T cells could come from the graft donor. The chain uses TRBV15 and TRBJ2-1, with 7 positions matching TRBD2. For the CDR3, the DNA is TGTGCCACCAGCCTATCCGGGACTACGCGTTTCTACAATGAGCAGTTCTTC. Protein product: CATSLSGTTRFYNEQFF.